This TCR beta chain was obtained from a study of CD8 T cells in Susac syndrome. Trimming took 4 bases from V and 3 from J; bases not matched to a gene: 5. The CDR3 is 15 amino acids. With random hexamers, reverse transcription was performed on about 0.5 to 1 ug of RNA. A single record per CDR3 protein comes from TCRdb applying MiXCR to the immunoSEQ multiplex PCR reads. This sample has roughly 130,000 distinct CDR3 sequences, with 90% to 95% found just once. This chain links TRBV12-3 or TRBV12-4 with TRBJ2-1; 8 nucleotides match TRBD1. This clonotype was obtained from a human donor in good health. The sequencing input was CD4+ T cells from PBMCs. The CDR3 nucleotides read TGTGCCAGCAGTTCGCAGGGGGCCAACTACAATGAGCAGTTCTTC. This codes for CASSSQGANYNEQFF.